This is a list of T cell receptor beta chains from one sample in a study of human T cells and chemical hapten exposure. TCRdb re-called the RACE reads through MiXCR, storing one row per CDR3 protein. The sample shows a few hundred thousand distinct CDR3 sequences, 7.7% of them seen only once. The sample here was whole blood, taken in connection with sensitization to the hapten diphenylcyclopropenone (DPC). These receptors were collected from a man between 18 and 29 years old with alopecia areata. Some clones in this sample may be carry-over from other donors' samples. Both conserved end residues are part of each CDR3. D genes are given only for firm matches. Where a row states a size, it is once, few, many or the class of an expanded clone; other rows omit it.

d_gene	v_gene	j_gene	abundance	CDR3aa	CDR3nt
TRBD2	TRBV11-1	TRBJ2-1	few	CASSWVGTRNEQFF	TGTGCCAGCAGCTGGGTGGGGACTAGGAATGAGCAGTTCTTC
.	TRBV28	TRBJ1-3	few	CASSPLDRSGNTIYF	TGTGCCAGCAGTCCCCTCGATCGCTCTGGAAACACCATATATTTT
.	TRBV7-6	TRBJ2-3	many	CASSFPPPTDTQYF	TGTGCCAGCAGCTTTCCCCCACCAACAGATACGCAGTATTTT
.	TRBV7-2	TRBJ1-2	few	CASSPIAGQSYYGYTF	TGTGCCAGCAGCCCTATCGCCGGACAGTCCTACTATGGCTACACCTTC
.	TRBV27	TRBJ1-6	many	CASSFHENSPLHF	TGTGCCAGCAGTTTTCACGAGAATTCACCCCTCCACTTT
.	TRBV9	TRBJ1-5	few	CASSVGVNQPQHF	TGTGCCAGCAGCGTAGGGGTTAATCAGCCCCAGCATTTT
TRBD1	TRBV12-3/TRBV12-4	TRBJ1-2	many	CASSPTGQGPGYTF	TGTGCCAGCAGCCCTACGGGACAGGGACCTGGCTACACCTTC
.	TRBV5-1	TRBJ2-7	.	CASSLSGSTYEQYF	TGCGCCAGCAGCTTGTCGGGCAGTACCTACGAGCAGTACTTC
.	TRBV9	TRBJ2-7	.	CASSVGNSVTYEQYF	TGTGCCAGCAGCGTAGGCAATAGCGTGACCTACGAGCAGTACTTC
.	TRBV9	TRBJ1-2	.	CASSVGLARDTYGYTF	TGTGCCAGCAGCGTGGGTCTCGCTCGGGACACCTATGGCTACACCTTC
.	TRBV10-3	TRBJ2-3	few	CAISESLEGGTDTQYF	TGTGCCATCAGTGAGTCTCTAGAGGGAGGCACAGATACGCAGTATTTT
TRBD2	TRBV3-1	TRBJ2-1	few	CASSPRLREAGVFYNEQFF	TGTGCCAGCAGCCCCCGTCTCCGAGAGGCGGGGGTATTCTACAATGAGCAGTTCTTC
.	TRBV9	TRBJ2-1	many	CASSVGGAYNEQFF	TGTGCCAGCAGCGTAGGGGGCGCCTACAATGAGCAGTTCTTC
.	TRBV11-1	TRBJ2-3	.	CASSLARGITDTQYF	TGTGCCAGCAGCTTGGCGAGGGGGATCACAGATACGCAGTATTTT
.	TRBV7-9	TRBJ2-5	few	CASSLSGQYQETQYF	TGTGCCAGCAGCTTAAGCGGGCAGTACCAAGAGACCCAGTACTTC
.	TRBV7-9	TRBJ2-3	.	CASSLAEGRRTDTQYF	TGTGCCAGCAGCTTAGCGGAGGGGCGCCGCACAGATACGCAGTATTTT
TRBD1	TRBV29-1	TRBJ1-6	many	CSVRDRHNSPLHF	TGCAGCGTCCGGGACAGACATAATTCACCCCTCCACTTT
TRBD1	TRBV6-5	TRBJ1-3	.	CASSYRTGAGNTIYF	TGTGCCAGCAGTTACCGGACAGGGGCTGGAAACACCATATATTTT
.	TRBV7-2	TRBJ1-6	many	CASSLELGHGTPLHF	TGTGCCAGCAGCTTAGAGTTGGGCCATGGGACACCCCTCCACTTT
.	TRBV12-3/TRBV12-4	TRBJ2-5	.	CASSSELGAEETQYF	TGTGCCAGCAGTTCGGAACTTGGGGCAGAAGAGACCCAGTACTTC
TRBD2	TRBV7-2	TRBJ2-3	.	CASSLGLDQLTDTQYF	TGTGCCAGCAGCCTGGGACTAGACCAACTCACAGATACGCAGTATTTT
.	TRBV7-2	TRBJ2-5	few	CASSPRIQGKTQYF	TGTGCCAGCAGCCCACGAATTCAGGGGAAGACCCAGTACTTC
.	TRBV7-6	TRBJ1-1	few	CASSLAPDKNTEAFF	TGTGCCAGCAGCTTAGCGCCGGATAAGAACACTGAAGCTTTCTTT